The 17 T cell receptor beta chains reported below all come from one sample, sequenced in a study of blood T cell repertoires in COVID-19. Sequencing used immunoSEQ multiplex PCR; TCRdb keeps in-frame clones, though not all of them. The repertoire has 330,000 or so clones, more than 70% of them found once; the top ten carry about 1.9%. Sequencing was performed on PBMCs or T cells enriched from blood (not recorded which). These receptor sequences come from a man aged 35-49 years in a cohort exposed to, infected with or recovered from COVID-19 (not recorded which).

The chain is built from TRBV7-2 and TRBJ1-1; D not certain. The germline gives CDR1 SGHTA, CDR2 FQGNSA. This CDR3 has 15 residues. The V end lost 5 bases, the J end lost 0 bases, and 13 bases lay between the germline ends. This chain's CDR3 is CASSQQRVMNTEAFF. The CDR3 region has the DNA TGTGCCAGCAGCCAACAGCGGGTCATGAACACTGAAGCTTTCTTT.

The CDR3 coding sequence is TGCGCCAGCAGCCCCTCAGGGAACCAAGAGACCCAGTACTTC. It specifies CASSPSGNQETQYF. V and J are TRBV5-1 and TRBJ2-5; TRBD1 is a possible D gene (5 bases). This CDR3 spans 14 amino acids. The germline V gene has CDR1 SGHRS and CDR2 YFSETQ. V was trimmed by 4 bases and J by 0 bases, leaving 10 bases between them.

The rearrangement links TRBV5-4 to TRBJ2-3, with TRBD1 identical over 10 bases. Germline CDR1 and CDR2: SGHNT and YYREEE (reference sequence). The CDR3 is made up of 14 amino acids. J gave up 4 bases and V 4 bases, and 3 bases lay outside the gene matches. This CDR3 is CASSRQGASDTQYF. The DNA for the CDR3 is TGTGCCAGCAGCCGACAGGGGGCTTCAGATACGCAGTATTTT.

The chain uses TRBV7-8 and TRBJ1-4, with TRBD1 matching 7 bases. From germline, CDR1 is SGHVS and CDR2 FQNEAQ. Unmatched junction bases numbered 7, after V lost 6 bases and J lost 0 bases. The CDR3 spans 16 residues. This chain's CDR3 is CASRLRDSATNEKLFF. Written as DNA, the CDR3 is TGTGCCAGCAGACTACGGGACAGTGCAACTAATGAAAAACTGTTTTTT. Together with reference TRBV7-8 and TRBJ1-4, the CDR3 gives the full variable domain: GAGVSQSPRYKVAKRGQDVALRCDPISGHVSLFWYQQALGQGPEFLTYFQNEAQLDKSGLPSDRFFAERPEGSVSTLKIQRTQQEDSAVYLCASRLRDSATNEKLFFGSGTQLSVL.

The V call is TRBV27, the J call TRBJ2-3, with TRBD2 matching 13 bases. Germline lookup yields CDR1 MNHEY and CDR2 SMNVEV (reference sequence). V was pared by 8 bases and J by 7 bases, with 12 bases of the junction left unmatched. The CDR3 extends over 16 amino acids. The CDR3 sequence is CASSPGLAGTSHTQYF. For the CDR3, the DNA is TGTGCCAGCTCTCCGGGACTAGCGGGAACCTCACATACGCAGTATTTT.

J is TRBJ1-5 and V is TRBV29-1, with D unresolved. Germline values: CDR1 SQVTM, CDR2 ANQGSEA. CDR3 length: 14 residues. V was cut by 4 bases and J by 9 bases, with 19 bases left in between. Here the CDR3 reads CSVGEPSLEGPQHF. As DNA, the CDR3 is TGCAGCGTTGGTGAGCCTTCCCTCGAGGGGCCCCAGCATTTT.

The chain employs TRBV5-1 and TRBJ2-7; 8 nucleotides line up with TRBD1. This CDR3 has 14 residues. Germline values: CDR1 SGHRS, CDR2 YFSETQ. The V segment lost 4 bases and the J segment 6 bases; nucleotides outside the gene matches: 9. The CDR3 nucleotides are TGCGCCAGCAGCACCGGACAGGGATCATCCGAGCAGTACTTC. Protein product: CASSTGQGSSEQYF.

V gene TRBV18 combines with J gene TRBJ2-7, with a tentative D call TRBD2 (6 bases). CDR3 size: 13 residues. Between the trimmed V and J ends, which lost 6 bases and 5 bases, there was a span of 14 bases. Germline V gives CDR1 KGHSH, CDR2 LQKENI. The CDR3, as DNA: TGTGCCAGCTCGGCGGGACTTCTCAACGAGCAGTACTTC. It codes for CASSAGLLNEQYF.

The chain combines TRBV6-5 with TRBJ1-4, with D perhaps matching TRBD1 (6 bases). The CDR3 extends over 16 amino acids. Germline V lookup: CDR1 MNHEY, CDR2 SVGAGI. V was clipped by 1 base and J by 6 bases, with 15 bases between them. The CDR3 sequence is CASSYFRTDQYEKLFF. The DNA of the CDR3 is TGTGCCAGCAGTTACTTCCGGACAGACCAGTATGAAAAACTGTTTTTT.

The chain joins TRBV5-1 to TRBJ2-2; 7 positions agree with TRBD1. CDR3 length: 15 amino acids. CDR1 and CDR2 (germline): SGHRS, YFSETQ. The trim removed 2 bases at V and 9 bases at J, leaving 10 bases unmatched. This chain's CDR3 is CASSFQDRLNRELFF. The CDR3 nucleotides are TGCGCCAGCAGCTTCCAGGACAGGCTGAATAGGGAGCTGTTTTTT.

The gene calls are TRBV6-1 and TRBJ2-6; no clear D gene. The CDR3 runs 15 residues. Germline-derived CDR1 and CDR2 are MNHNS and SASEGT. The germline V and J ends were trimmed by 1 base and 1 base, with 5 bases remaining between them. The CDR3 region has the DNA TGTGCCAGCAGTGAAGGTCTTTCTGGGGCCAACGTCCTGACTTTC. It yields the protein CASSEGLSGANVLTF.

This rearrangement joins TRBV19 to TRBJ2-1, with TRBD2 as a possible D gene (6 bases). This CDR3 has 15 residues. V lost 3 bases to trimming and J lost 5 bases, with 14 bases between them. Germline-derived CDR1 and CDR2 are LNHDA and SQIVND (reference sequence). CDR3 DNA sequence: TGTGCCAGTAGTATCATTGGGGGGTTTAACAATGAGCAGTTCTTC. It translates to CASSIIGGFNNEQFF.

The chain uses TRBV30 and TRBJ2-7; 9 nucleotides align to TRBD1. The CDR3 contains 15 residues. V gave up 2 bases and J gave up 5 bases; unmatched junction bases: 10. In germline, CDR1 is GTSNPN, CDR2 SVGIG (reference sequence). The CDR3 is CAWSSSGQGQDEQYF. The CDR3 DNA follows: TGTGCCTGGAGTTCCTCGGGACAGGGTCAGGACGAGCAGTACTTC.

The rearrangement joins TRBV5-1 to TRBJ1-1; D is possibly TRBD1 (5 bases). Trimming removed 0 bases at V and 1 base at J, with 10 bases between. The length of the CDR3 is 15 residues. Germline loops: CDR1 SGHRS, CDR2 YFSETQ. DNA of the CDR3: TGCGCCAGCAGCTTGGGGGGCCCGAGGAACACTGAAGCTTTCTTT. It specifies CASSLGGPRNTEAFF.

The rearrangement uses TRBV6-2 or TRBV6-3 and TRBJ2-7; the D gene is possibly TRBD2 (5 bases). Trimming shortened V by 2 bases and J by 3 bases, and 8 bases separated the two germline ends. The CDR3 is 13 residues long. Germline CDR1 MNHEY, CDR2 SVGEGT. CDR3 in DNA: TGTGCCAGCAGTTACGACGAGGGCTACGAGCAGTACTTC. Amino acids: CASSYDEGYEQYF.

V usage is TRBV7-9 and J usage is TRBJ2-2; the D gene is possibly TRBD2 (5 bases). Germline V gene data show CDR1 as SEHNR and CDR2 as FQNEAQ (reference sequence). Deletions cut 1 base from V and 6 bases from J, with 6 bases between. The CDR3 is made up of 13 amino acids. As DNA, the CDR3 is TGTGCCAGCAGCTTAGTCGGGGCCGGGGAGCTGTTTTTT. It yields the protein CASSLVGAGELFF.

The J gene is TRBJ1-1, the V gene TRBV19, with 8 bases lining up with TRBD1. After removal of 9 bases from V and 1 base from J, the junction contained 13 bases not matched to a gene. CDR3 length: 16 amino acids. Germline values: CDR1 LNHDA, CDR2 SQIVND (reference sequence). The CDR3 loop reads CASLPGQGGENTEAFF. DNA of the CDR3: TGTGCCAGCTTGCCCGGACAGGGAGGAGAGAACACTGAAGCTTTCTTT.